These 18 T cell receptor beta chains were all obtained from the same sample, sequenced in a study of tumor T cells in aggressive B-cell lymphoma. Generated by immunoSEQ multiplex PCR, the TCRdb table keeps only in-frame clones and is missing some. The sample records thousands of clones, about 84% being singletons. What was sequenced was tumor tissue. These receptors were obtained from an adult with diffuse large B cell lymphoma.

The rearrangement links TRBV30 to TRBJ1-5; the match to TRBD1 covers 7 bases. The CDR3 has 13 residues. CDR1 and CDR2 from the germline V gene are GTSNPN and SVGIG (reference sequence). The junction had 6 bases not matched to a gene; V was cut back by 2 bases and J by 8 bases. The CDR3 here is CAWSRSGGEPQHF. The CDR3 nucleotides read TGTGCCTGGAGTAGGTCAGGGGGAGAGCCCCAGCATTTT.

This chain uses TRBV27 with TRBJ1-2; 11 bases line up with TRBD1. Per the germline V gene, CDR1 is MNHEY and CDR2 is SMNVEV (reference sequence). The CDR3 is made up of 15 amino acids. Trimming took 5 bases from V and 1 from J; bases not matched to a gene: 3. The DNA for the CDR3 is TGTGCCAGCAGTGATGGGACAGGGGGTAACTATGGCTACACCTTC. Translation gives CASSDGTGGNYGYTF.

This clone was found once. V gene TRBV7-3 combines with J gene TRBJ2-1; 9 nucleotides agree with TRBD2. The CDR3 is 15 amino acids. Germline values: CDR1 SGHTA, CDR2 FQGTGA. J gave up 6 bases and V 5 bases, and 8 bases lay outside the gene matches. The CDR3 coding sequence is TGTGCCAGCAGCCCCCGATCTAGCGGGGTCAATGAGCAGTTCTTC. Encoded protein: CASSPRSSGVNEQFF.

V and J are TRBV27 and TRBJ2-3, with 11 nucleotides matching TRBD2. The CDR3 extends over 14 amino acids. Germline V gene data show CDR1 as MNHEY and CDR2 as SMNVEV (reference sequence). V was clipped by 5 bases and J by 7 bases; unmatched bases: 5. The CDR3 sequence: CASSVTSGMNTQYF. CDR3 DNA: TGTGCCAGCAGTGTGACTAGCGGGATGAATACGCAGTATTTT.

V usage is TRBV6-1 and J usage is TRBJ2-2; D is undetermined. Germline lookup yields CDR1 MNHNS and CDR2 SASEGT. The CDR3 consists of 16 residues. Trimming left V 4 bases short and J 1 base short, with 13 bases between. DNA of the CDR3: TGTGCCAGCAGTGCCTCACGGGTAGTGAACACCGGGGAGCTGTTTTTT. It is translated as CASSASRVVNTGELFF.

The chain couples TRBV2 to TRBJ1-1; 7 positions match TRBD1. J was trimmed by 7 bases and V by 6 bases; bases with no gene match: 11. CDR1 SNHLY and CDR2 FYNNEI come from the germline V gene. The CDR3 has 14 residues. The chain's CDR3 is CASSADRVTVEAFF. DNA of the CDR3: TGTGCCAGCAGCGCCGACAGGGTCACGGTTGAAGCTTTCTTT.

The V call is TRBV29-1, the J call TRBJ2-3; a weak D match, TRBD1 (6 bases). CDR1 SQVTM and CDR2 ANQGSEA come from the germline V gene. Trimming removed 6 bases at V and 3 bases at J, with 16 bases between. The CDR3 totals 14 residues. The CDR3 bases are TGCAGCGTAGGGACATCTAGGATGACAGATACGCAGTATTTT. Its protein product is CSVGTSRMTDTQYF.

This sequence joins TRBV28 and TRBJ1-1; 9 nucleotides match TRBD1. V trimming: 5 bases; J trimming: 7 bases; junction bases outside the gene matches: 14. The CDR3 contains 16 residues. Germline lookup yields CDR1 MDHEN and CDR2 SYDVKM. The CDR3 spells CASSLTGGSRRGEAFF. The CDR3 coding sequence is TGTGCCAGCAGTCTAACAGGGGGCTCCCGAAGGGGTGAAGCTTTCTTT. The entire variable domain, with the rest obtained from reference TRBV28 and TRBJ1-1, is as follows: DVKVTQSSRYLVKRTGEKVFLECVQDMDHENMFWYRQDPGLGLRLIYFSYDVKMKEKGDIPEGYSVSREKKERFSLILESASTNQTSMYLCASSLTGGSRRGEAFFGQGTRLTVV.

In this sample, this clone turned up once. The chain has TRBV28 and TRBJ1-2, with D uncertain. The CDR3 sequence is 11 residues long. Trimming cost V 2 bases and J 8 bases, with 6 bases left between them. In germline, CDR1 is MDHEN, CDR2 SYDVKM. The CDR3 reads CASSLREGYTF. CDR3 DNA: TGTGCCAGCAGTTTACGGGAGGGCTACACCTTC.

Concerning this clone: This specimen includes other DNA sequences encoding the same CDR3. The chain carries TRBV28 and TRBJ1-1; D may be TRBD1 (5 bases). Germline V lookup: CDR1 MDHEN, CDR2 SYDVKM. Between the trimmed V and J ends, which lost 7 bases and 5 bases, there was a span of 17 bases. The CDR3 sequence is 14 residues long. CDR3 loop: CASTPGGAFTEAFF. As DNA, the CDR3 is TGTGCCAGCACCCCAGGAGGGGCGTTTACTGAAGCTTTCTTT.

The rearrangement uses TRBV7-2 and TRBJ2-5; 9 bases are shared with TRBD1. The V and J ends lost 3 bases and 3 bases, in that order; junction bases with no gene match: 2. Germline CDR1 and CDR2: SGHTA and FQGNSA. This CDR3 is 14 amino acids long. The CDR3 reads CASSFRTGEETQYF. The CDR3 DNA is TGTGCCAGCAGCTTCCGGACAGGGGAAGAGACCCAGTACTTC.

J is TRBJ2-5 and V is TRBV5-4; 8 positions match TRBD2. V was clipped by 5 bases and J by 1 base; unmatched bases: 13. There are 17 residues in the CDR3. CDR1 and CDR2 (germline): SGHNT, YYREEE (reference sequence). The CDR3 bases are TGTGCCAGCAGTCAAACTTATAGCGGGAAGGCCCAAGAGACCCAGTACTTC. As protein: CASSQTYSGKAQETQYF.

The rearrangement uses TRBV29-1 and TRBJ2-4; the D gene is possibly TRBD2 (5 bases). V was clipped by 8 bases and J by 9 bases, with 14 bases between them. Germline assignment: CDR1 SQVTM and CDR2 ANQGSEA. This CDR3 comprises 11 residues. The CDR3 DNA follows: TGCAGCATTGGTGAGGGAATCATTCAGTACTTC. Amino acid sequence: CSIGEGIIQYF.

The V gene is TRBV5-1, the J gene TRBJ1-1; TRBD1 aligns across 9 bases. The germline V gene has CDR1 SGHRS and CDR2 YFSETQ. With 0 bases clipped from V and 5 bases from J, the junction kept 8 bases outside the gene matches. This CDR3 contains 16 residues. The chain's CDR3 is CASSLALQGAVTEAFF. In DNA, the CDR3 is TGCGCCAGCAGCTTGGCCTTACAGGGGGCGGTAACTGAAGCTTTCTTT. The entire variable domain, with the rest obtained from reference TRBV5-1 and TRBJ1-1, is as follows: KAGVTQTPRYLIKTRGQQVTLSCSPISGHRSVSWYQQTPGQGLQFLFEYFSETQRNKGNFPGRFSGRQFSNSRSEMNVSTLELGDSALYLCASSLALQGAVTEAFFGQGTRLTVV.

Remarks on this clone: Other nucleotide sequences from this sample produce the same CDR3. This chain uses TRBV18 with TRBJ1-1; 8 bases agree with TRBD1. The CDR3 runs 13 residues. The V gene end was trimmed by 6 bases and the J gene end by 11 bases; junction bases not matched to a gene: 11. Germline V CDR1 and CDR2: KGHSH, LQKENI. The CDR3 DNA is TGTGCCAGCTCCCCCCGGACAGGGTCGAACGCTTTCTTT. This sequence encodes CASSPRTGSNAFF.

V usage is TRBV25-1 and J usage is TRBJ2-5; the match to TRBD1 covers 9 bases. Germline-derived CDR1 and CDR2 are MGHDK and SYGVNS. The CDR3 is 16 amino acids. V trimming: 5 bases; J trimming: 5 bases; junction bases outside the gene matches: 12. The CDR3 is CASSRGQGGVGETQYF. CDR3 coding DNA: TGTGCCAGCAGTAGGGGACAGGGTGGGGTGGGGGAGACCCAGTACTTC.

CDR3 protein: CASSVSGRVSGELFF. The CDR3 DNA follows: TGTGCCAGCAGCGTTAGCGGGAGGGTCTCCGGGGAGCTGTTTTTT. The chain couples TRBV9 to TRBJ2-2; 11 bases are shared with TRBD2. With 2 bases clipped from V and 6 bases from J, the junction kept 3 bases outside the gene matches. The CDR3 has 15 residues. Germline V gives CDR1 SGDLS, CDR2 YYNGEE.

This chain uses TRBV27 with TRBJ1-6, with 7 nucleotides matching TRBD1. The CDR3 length is 13 residues. Trimming cost V 6 bases and J 6 bases; bases outside gene matches: 2. Germline-derived CDR1 and CDR2 are MNHEY and SMNVEV (reference sequence). In DNA form, the CDR3 reads TGTGCCAGCAGGAGGGGGCTTAATTCACCCCTCCACTTT. Protein: CASRRGLNSPLHF.